This T cell receptor beta chain emerged from a study of OX40 agonist ivuxolimab in advanced cancers. At the level of the study: Males comprised 82.7% of the group, whose mean age was roughly 60 years (range about 20 to 85). Prior anti-PD-1, anti-PD-L1 or anti-CTLA-4 therapy was allowed; 40% had some. Study-wide findings and caveats: Clonal expansion in partial responders at 0.1-3.0 mg/kg ranked among the lowest.

Clones were sequenced by immunoSEQ multiplex PCR, and TCRdb holds only the in-frame ones, with some missing. The table has roughly 48,000 clones, 82% seen once; the top ten hold more than 2%. Looked up from germline, CDR1 is SGDLS and CDR2 is YYNGEE. Trimming removed 2 bases from V and 0 bases from J, with 8 bases in between. CDR3 size: 14 residues. This clone has only a few counts. Its specificity is not known. Other nucleotide sequences from this sample produce the same CDR3. This chain connects TRBV9 to TRBJ1-1, with D maybe TRBD1 (6 bases). The sequencing used CD4+ or CD8+ T cells sorted from blood, collected in a trial of the OX40 agonist ivuxolimab. This receptor was identified in an adult with an advanced solid tumor such as melanoma, head and neck, liver or kidney cancer. The CDR3 DNA follows: TGTGCCAGCAGCGTTGGGGGCATGAACACTGAAGCTTTCTTT. This gives the protein CASSVGGMNTEAFF.